This TCR beta chain comes out of a study of T cell responses to AZD1222 COVID-19 vaccine (dated by TCRdb to the early 2020s). For the wider study: A total of just over 230 trial participants underwent TCR sequencing, of whom 200 to 220 received two doses of AZD1222 and around 26 received two doses of the MenACWY control vaccine. Trial participants were enrolled by age into subgroups of 18-55, 56-69 and 70-plus years, and roughly 150, 30 and 60 TCR-sequenced participants, respectively, were included in these subgroups. Study-wide conclusions, independent of this receptor: Conclusions about previously exposed vaccinees were limited because only six or seven AZD1222 recipients were SARS-CoV-2 seropositive at baseline. The 56-69-year group was small, and its depth increase did not reach significance, likely because of low power. No day 14 peak-response samples were available, so repertoires were characterized only after the peak T cell response. The whole spike protein was spanned by vaccine-associated CD4 TCRs, and dominant responses were seen in regions 160-218 and 743-854. Most participants were white British and females outnumbered males, and the authors suggested that clonal diversity may have been underestimated. A significant rise in spike-specific TCR breadth and depth was observed after two AZD1222 doses relative to day 0 and relative to MenACWY recipients. Epitopes outside the regions mutated in the B.1.351 and B.1.1.7 variants were reportedly recognized by nearly half of the unique spike-specific TCRs.

Via the germline V gene, CDR1 is KGHSH and CDR2 LQKENI. From cysteine to phenylalanine, the CDR3 is 16 amino acids long. Only CDR3 DNA remains: 48 bases, in frame from the first base. Trimming accounts for 3 bases at V and 3 bases at J, while the number of junction bases matched to no gene is 9. The CDR3 regions of human TCRbeta chains were analyzed by immunosequencing. In the original analysis: TCRs in the repertoires were matched against a reference library of SARS-CoV-2-specific TCRs that had been generated with the MIRA antigen-specificity platform. Breadth was defined as the fraction of unique TCRs that were SARS-CoV-2-associated. Depth was defined as the fraction of total T cells that were SARS-CoV-2-associated. Each spike-specific TCR was assigned to its reactive spike region and to a CD4 or CD8 class using the MIRA data. Log10-transformed breadth and depth values were compared by one-way ANOVA with Sidak's multiple comparisons tests. What TCRdb holds here is the immuneACCESS table cut down to in-frame rearrangements. Part of the clones is not present; checked against another copy, under half of the missing clones reflect an unresolved V gene, and the others are unexplained. That table gives V, J and clone size, and the DNA gave D and trimming. This sample gives some 110,000 clones in total; around 85% of them show up just once. The ten largest account for 3.5% to 5.5% of the sample.

Only one count was recorded for this clone. The antigen it recognizes is unknown. Per-base qualities were not stored, and no clone one base away is much larger. According to the study, the label for this sample's time point signals: about 28 days (+/-7) after the second vaccine dose. Because spike-specific TCR depth and breadth did not differ between the two schedules, AZD1222 recipients who got a second dose at roughly 4 weeks were pooled with those who got a second dose at roughly 12 weeks. Vaccinee samples came from UK trials COV001 and COV002, including a single-blind randomized controlled phase 2/3 trial of AZD1222 (ChAdOx1 nCoV-19) in healthy adults. Trial participant PBMC samples were collected at day 0 and day 28 after the second dose for TCRbeta chain sequencing.

This TCR was recovered from an adult who received the AZD1222 COVID-19 vaccine. This specimen consisted of peripheral blood, obtained 28 days after the second AZD1222 dose. Recombination linked TRBV18 to TRBJ1-1; 8 middle bases align to TRBD1. The nucleotides are TGTGCCAGCTCACCGACAGGGGATATAGGGTACACTGAAGCTTTCTTT. Its product reads: CASSPTGDIGYTEAFF.